Below, 27 T cell receptor beta chains from the same sample are listed, as sequenced in a study of chemoradiotherapy in HPV16-positive cancers. Repertoires were generated with immunoSEQ multiplex PCR, while TCRdb's copy carries only in-frame clones and drops some. The table includes under 35,000 clones, 93% detected once. The starting material was blood, obtained from a patient who underwent chemoradiotherapy. The receptors stem from a human donor with HPV-associated anogenital cancer.

The V call is TRBV5-1, the J call TRBJ2-2; either TRBD1 or TRBD2 may fit D (5 bases each). Trimming shortened V by 4 bases and J by 4 bases, and 14 bases separated the two germline ends. The CDR3 runs 15 residues. The germline V gene has CDR1 SGHRS and CDR2 YFSETQ. The CDR3 DNA follows: TGCGCCAGCAGCCCCCAGGGTGGAGGCACCGGGGAGCTGTTTTTT. The encoded protein is CASSPQGGGTGELFF.

The chain is built from TRBV18 and TRBJ1-2; no clear D. This CDR3 region has 14 residues. Looked up from germline, CDR1 is KGHSH and CDR2 is LQKENI. V was pared by 0 bases and J by 4 bases, with 9 bases between. This chain's CDR3 is CASSPPAVGYGYTF. CDR3 coding DNA: TGTGCCAGCTCACCACCGGCTGTCGGCTATGGCTACACCTTC. Combining the CDR3 with reference TRBV18 and TRBJ1-2 gives the whole variable domain NAGVMQNPRHLVRRRGQEARLRCSPMKGHSHVYWYRQLPEEGLKFMVYLQKENIIDESGMPKERFSAEFPKEGPSILRIQQVVRGDSAAYFCASSPPAVGYGYTFGSGTRLTVV.

The V gene is TRBV19, the J gene TRBJ1-1; 7 bases are a match to TRBD1. Germline V gene data show CDR1 as LNHDA and CDR2 as SQIVND (reference sequence). This CDR3 region has 13 residues. After removal of 10 bases from V and 1 base from J, the junction contained 6 bases not matched to a gene. CDR3: CATEDRENTEAFF. The DNA for the CDR3 is TGTGCCACAGAAGACAGGGAGAACACTGAAGCTTTCTTT. Full variable domain (rest looked up from reference TRBV19 and TRBJ1-1): DGGITQSPKYLFRKEGQNVTLSCEQNLNHDAMYWYRQDPGQGLRLIYYSQIVNDFQKGDIAEGYSVSREKKESFPLTVTSAQKNPTAFYLCATEDRENTEAFFGQGTRLTVV.

This rearrangement joins TRBV5-1 to TRBJ2-3, with D possibly TRBD1 on 6 matching bases. In germline, CDR1 is SGHRS, CDR2 YFSETQ. This CDR3 contains 15 residues. V lost 5 bases to trimming and J lost 3 bases, with 16 bases between them. The CDR3 DNA reads TGCGCCAGCAGTTTAATGGGGGCATGGACAGATACGCAGTATTTT. Its translation is CASSLMGAWTDTQYF.

The rearrangement joins TRBV4-1 to TRBJ2-7; D unresolved. Germline V gene lookup returns CDR1 MGHRA and CDR2 YSYEKL. Trimming shortened V by 1 base and J by 0 bases, and 13 bases separated the two germline ends. The CDR3 spans 16 residues. Here the CDR3 DNA reads TGCGCCAGCAGCCAAGTCGTGACCGTCAACTCCTACGAGCAGTACTTC. It specifies CASSQVVTVNSYEQYF.

The CDR3: CASSQERGARGYTF. CDR3 nucleotides: TGCGCCAGCAGCCAAGAGCGGGGCGCGAGGGGCTACACCTTC. The V gene is TRBV4-3, the J gene TRBJ1-2, with TRBD1 as a possible D gene (5 bases). This CDR3 is built from 14 residues. Germline V gene lookup returns CDR1 LGHNA and CDR2 YSLEER. V lost 0 bases to trimming and J lost 8 bases, with 13 bases between them.

This chain uses TRBV9 with TRBJ2-5; 7 bases align to TRBD1. Germline V gives CDR1 SGDLS, CDR2 YYNGEE. Trimming cost V 3 bases and J 1 base; bases outside gene matches: 3. The length of the CDR3 is 14 residues. CDR3 coding DNA: TGTGCCAGCAGCGAACAGGGGATCCAAGAGACCCAGTACTTC. It translates to CASSEQGIQETQYF.

This clone has only a few counts. The CDR3 DNA reads as TGTGCCATCAGTGAGCCCGGGACAGGGGTTACCGGGGAGCTGTTTTTT. Encoded protein: CAISEPGTGVTGELFF. V and J are TRBV10-3 and TRBJ2-2, with TRBD1 matching 10 bases. Unmatched junction bases numbered 5, after V lost 2 bases and J lost 5 bases. Germline-derived CDR1 and CDR2 are ENHRY and SYGVKD. The CDR3 has 16 residues.

This chain connects TRBV28 to TRBJ1-5; D possibly corresponds to TRBD1 (5 bases). Germline-derived CDR1 and CDR2 are MDHEN and SYDVKM. The CDR3 runs 15 residues. V was pared by 7 bases and J by 4 bases, with 17 bases between. In nucleotides, the CDR3 is TGTGCCAGCATCCGCGGGGGGTTGGGAAATCAGCCCCAGCATTTT. This translates into CASIRGGLGNQPQHF.

The V gene is TRBV7-9, the J gene TRBJ1-2; perhaps TRBD1 as D (6 bases). Germline assignment: CDR1 SEHNR and CDR2 FQNEAQ (reference sequence). Trimming cost V 3 bases and J 0 bases, with 11 bases left between them. The CDR3 is made up of 15 amino acids. The CDR3 is CASSFEHRANYGYTF. DNA for the CDR3: TGTGCCAGCAGCTTCGAACACAGGGCTAACTATGGCTACACCTTC.

This clone has only one observation. This sequence joins TRBV2 and TRBJ1-2; D is perhaps TRBD1 (6 bases). CDR3 length: 13 amino acids. V shed 7 bases and J shed 4 bases, with 13 bases lying between them. Germline V gene lookup returns CDR1 SNHLY and CDR2 FYNNEI. The CDR3 DNA is TGTGCCAGCAAGAAGGGGGAAGGCTATGGCTACACCTTC. Protein product: CASKKGEGYGYTF.

This clone has more than one count but fewer than ten. The chain joins TRBV6-5 to TRBJ1-1; TRBD1 agrees at 10 bases. Germline V gene sequence: CDR1 MNHEY, CDR2 SVGAGI. This CDR3 spans 16 amino acids. V shed 0 bases, J shed 11 bases, and the junction held 12 bases outside the gene matches. This CDR3 is CASSYSRTGGFLKAFF. Written as DNA, the CDR3 is TGTGCCAGCAGTTACTCCCGGACAGGGGGTTTTCTGAAGGCTTTCTTT.

The rearrangement links TRBV4-2 to TRBJ2-7; D gene uncertain. V was clipped by 0 bases and J by 7 bases, with 13 bases between them. Germline V lookup: CDR1 LGHNA, CDR2 YNFKEQ. This CDR3 is 14 amino acids long. The CDR3 nucleotides read TGTGCCAGCAGCCAAGATTTTGGCGGCCTGGAGCAGTACTTC. Translated: CASSQDFGGLEQYF.

The rearrangement joins TRBV9 to TRBJ2-1, with 10 bases identical to TRBD1. Trimming took 3 bases from V and 5 from J; bases not matched to a gene: 5. This CDR3 is built from 15 residues. Germline V gene lookup returns CDR1 SGDLS and CDR2 YYNGEE. The CDR3 here is CASSATGGWDNEQFF. CDR3 in DNA: TGTGCCAGCAGCGCGACAGGGGGCTGGGACAATGAGCAGTTCTTC.

J is TRBJ2-1 and V is TRBV7-6; TRBD1 matches at 10 bases. The germline V gene encodes CDR1 SGHVS and CDR2 FNYEAQ. V shed 7 bases and J 6 bases; nucleotides not matched to a gene: 6. This CDR3 has 14 amino acids. CDR3 sequence: CASKRQGAGNEQFF. The DNA of the CDR3 is TGTGCCAGCAAACGACAGGGGGCGGGCAATGAGCAGTTCTTC.

The chain has TRBV4-1 and TRBJ1-1, with 7 bases identical to TRBD1. Germline V CDR1 and CDR2: MGHRA, YSYEKL. CDR3 length: 17 residues. V lost 1 base, J lost 1 base, and 9 bases stayed unmatched. The CDR3 reads CASSQGQGPRENTEAFF. In DNA, the CDR3 is TGCGCCAGCAGCCAAGGACAGGGACCACGAGAGAACACTGAAGCTTTCTTT.

This clone was seen just once. The chain joins TRBV4-2 to TRBJ2-6; D is possibly TRBD1 or TRBD2 (5 bases each). The CDR3 has 15 amino acids. V lost 3 bases to trimming and J lost 0 bases, with 6 bases between them. CDR1 is LGHNA, CDR2 YNFKEQ, per germline. CDR3 coding DNA: TGTGCCAGCAGCCAGGGGACCTCTGGGGCCAACGTCCTGACTTTC. The encoded protein is CASSQGTSGANVLTF.

The chain employs TRBV28 and TRBJ2-1, with TRBD1 identical over 9 bases. Per germline, CDR1 MDHEN and CDR2 SYDVKM. Trimming took 8 bases from V and 5 from J; bases not matched to a gene: 7. This CDR3 comprises 14 residues. The CDR3 is CASLQGAGDNEQFF. The CDR3 DNA is TGTGCCAGCTTACAGGGGGCGGGGGACAATGAGCAGTTCTTC. The entire variable domain, with the rest obtained from reference TRBV28 and TRBJ2-1, is as follows: DVKVTQSSRYLVKRTGEKVFLECVQDMDHENMFWYRQDPGLGLRLIYFSYDVKMKEKGDIPEGYSVSREKKERFSLILESASTNQTSMYLCASLQGAGDNEQFFGPGTRLTVL.

The chain is built from TRBV19 and TRBJ2-6, with 9 positions matching TRBD1. This CDR3 has 17 amino acids. V lost 5 bases, J lost 1 base, and 6 bases stayed unmatched. Germline V lookup: CDR1 LNHDA, CDR2 SQIVND (reference sequence). The CDR3 DNA reads TGTGCCAGTAGTCCCCGGGACAGGGTGTCTGGGGCCAACGTCCTGACTTTC. Its translation is CASSPRDRVSGANVLTF.

V usage is TRBV7-9 and J usage is TRBJ2-1; D unclear. Trimming stripped 5 bases from V and 3 bases from J, with 11 bases between. Germline V gene data show CDR1 as SEHNR and CDR2 as FQNEAQ (reference sequence). CDR3 length: 14 residues. This chain's CDR3 is CASSPSGVYNEQFF. CDR3 bases: TGTGCCAGCAGCCCCTCCGGCGTCTACAATGAGCAGTTCTTC.

This clone came up a few times. The chain joins TRBV28 to TRBJ2-3; TRBD2 agrees at 7 bases. Germline loops: CDR1 MDHEN, CDR2 SYDVKM. The CDR3 has 13 amino acids. J lost 8 bases, V lost 7 bases, and 9 bases had no gene match. DNA of the CDR3: TGTGCCAGCATGGAGGGAGGGCTCGGTACGCAGTATTTT. Translating it yields CASMEGGLGTQYF.

The V and J genes are TRBV7-2 and TRBJ2-3; TRBD2 matches 9 bases. The CDR3 has 18 residues. CDR1 is SGHTA and CDR2 is FQGNSA in the germline V gene. J was trimmed by 7 bases and V by 4 bases; bases with no gene match: 18. CDR3 DNA: TGTGCCAGCAGCTCCCCGTGGGGTGCGGGAGCGGGAGGTTATACGCAGTATTTT. Protein sequence: CASSSPWGAGAGGYTQYF.

A few counts support this clone. The chain carries TRBV5-1 and TRBJ2-2; D uncertain. The CDR3 runs 11 residues. The V gene lost 6 bases and the J gene lost 4 bases, with 4 bases spanning the gap. Germline V gene data show CDR1 as SGHRS and CDR2 as YFSETQ. CDR3 region: CASKFTGELFF. The CDR3 DNA follows: TGCGCCAGCAAATTCACCGGGGAGCTGTTTTTT.

The V and J genes are TRBV6-5 and TRBJ2-5; 7 nucleotides line up with TRBD1. The germline V gene encodes CDR1 MNHEY and CDR2 SVGAGI. The CDR3 is 13 residues long. V lost 8 bases, J lost 6 bases, and 9 bases stayed unmatched. The CDR3 sequence: CASSPRDSKTQYF. The CDR3 DNA reads TGTGCCAGCTCACCCCGGGACAGCAAGACCCAGTACTTC.

This chain connects TRBV7-2 to TRBJ1-1; TRBD1 matches 9 bases. The CDR3 extends over 14 amino acids. Germline V gene sequence: CDR1 SGHTA, CDR2 FQGNSA. V was clipped by 3 bases and J by 1 base; unmatched bases: 0. The CDR3 DNA is TGTGCCAGCAGCTTGACAGGGGGGAACACTGAAGCTTTCTTT. Amino acid sequence: CASSLTGGNTEAFF.

The chain uses TRBV2 and TRBJ2-2; possibly TRBD2 for D (6 bases). V was cut by 7 bases and J by 1 base, with 10 bases left in between. The CDR3 length is 14 residues. In germline, CDR1 is SNHLY, CDR2 FYNNEI. CDR3 residues: CASMEGGNTGELFF. Here the CDR3 DNA reads TGTGCCAGCATGGAGGGAGGGAACACCGGGGAGCTGTTTTTT.

The V and J genes are TRBV7-9 and TRBJ1-1; D is undetermined. There are 15 residues in the CDR3. CDR1 SEHNR and CDR2 FQNEAQ come from the germline V gene (reference sequence). Trimming left V 2 bases short and J 4 bases short, with 14 bases between. The CDR3 sequence: CASSLIATQTTEAFF. The CDR3 coding sequence is TGTGCCAGCAGCTTAATCGCAACCCAAACCACTGAAGCTTTCTTT.